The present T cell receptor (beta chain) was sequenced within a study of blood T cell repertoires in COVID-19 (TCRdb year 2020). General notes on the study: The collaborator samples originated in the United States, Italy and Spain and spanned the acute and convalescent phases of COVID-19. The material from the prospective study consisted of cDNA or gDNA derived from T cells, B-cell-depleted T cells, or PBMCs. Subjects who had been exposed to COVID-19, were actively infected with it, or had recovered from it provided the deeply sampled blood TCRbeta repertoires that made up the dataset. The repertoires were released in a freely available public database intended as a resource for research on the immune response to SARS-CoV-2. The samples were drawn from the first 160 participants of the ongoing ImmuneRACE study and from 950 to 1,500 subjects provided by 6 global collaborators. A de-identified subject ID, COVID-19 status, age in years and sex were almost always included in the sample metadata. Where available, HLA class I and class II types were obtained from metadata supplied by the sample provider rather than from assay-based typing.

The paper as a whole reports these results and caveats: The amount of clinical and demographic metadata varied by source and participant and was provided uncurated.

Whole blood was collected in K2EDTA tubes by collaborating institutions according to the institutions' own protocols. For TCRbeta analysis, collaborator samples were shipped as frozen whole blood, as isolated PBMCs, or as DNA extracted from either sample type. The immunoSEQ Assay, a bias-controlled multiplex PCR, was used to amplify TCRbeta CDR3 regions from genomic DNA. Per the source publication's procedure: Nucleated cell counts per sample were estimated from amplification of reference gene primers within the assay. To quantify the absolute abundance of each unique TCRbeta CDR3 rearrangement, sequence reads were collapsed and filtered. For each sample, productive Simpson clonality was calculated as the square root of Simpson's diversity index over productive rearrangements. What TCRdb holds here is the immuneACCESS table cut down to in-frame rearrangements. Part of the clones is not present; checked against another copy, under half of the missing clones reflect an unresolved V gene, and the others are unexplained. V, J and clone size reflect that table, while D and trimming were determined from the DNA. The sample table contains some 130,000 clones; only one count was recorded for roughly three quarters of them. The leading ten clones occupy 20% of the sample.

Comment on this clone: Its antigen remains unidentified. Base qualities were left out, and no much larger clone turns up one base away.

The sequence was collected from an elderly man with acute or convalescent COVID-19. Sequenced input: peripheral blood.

In nucleotide form, the sequence is TGTGCCAGCAGCCGAGCGGGGGGAATGGAAAACATTCAGTACTTC. This yields the protein CASSRAGGMENIQYF. The sequence links TRBV14 to TRBJ2-4; TRBD2 matches 9 bases in the middle. The CDR1 and CDR2 encoded by the germline V gene are SGHDN and FVKESK. V loses 4 bases at its end and J loses 5 bases; junction bases beyond the gene matches: 6. Its CDR3 holds 15 amino acids, cysteine through phenylalanine. Just the 45-base CDR3 DNA is kept, in frame starting at base 1.